This TCR beta chain was sequenced for a study of blood T cell repertoires in COVID-19. Background on the study: Some COVID-19 samples were acute and others convalescent; all came from the United States, Italy and Spain. Sample material is recorded as cDNA or gDNA derived from T cells, B-cell-depleted T cells, or PBMCs.

Profiled with immunoSEQ multiplex PCR; TCRdb holds only in-frame clones, not every one. This sample has fewer than 250,000 clones, with nearly 85% found just once. V dropped 5 bases and J dropped 5 bases, with 15 bases sitting between them. The CDR3 sequence is 14 residues long. Germline CDR1 reads SEHNR; CDR2 reads FQNEAQ (reference sequence). The chain has TRBV7-9 and TRBJ1-2, with TRBD1 as a possible D gene (5 bases). The specimen was peripheral blood. This receptor was obtained from a human donor in a cohort sampled during active COVID-19. The CDR3 here is CASSPGTSSYGYTF. CDR3 DNA sequence: TGTGCCAGCAGCCCCGGGACTTCCTCTTATGGCTACACCTTC.